The 13 T cell receptor beta chains listed next were all sequenced from one sample in a study of CD8 T cells in ankylosing spondylitis. Whole-study findings and limits: The study identified a TCR beta motif of several highly homologous variants that appeared characteristic of ankylosing spondylitis blood.

MiXCR, applied by TCRdb to the 5' RACE reads, yields one record per CDR3 protein. The table includes some 220,000 distinct CDR3 sequences, just under 7.5% detected once. These receptors' antigens are unknown. The sequenced sample was blood, either unsorted or a sorted T cell fraction (not recorded which). The receptors here all came from a male donor with ankylosing spondylitis.

CDR3 nucleotides: TGTGCCAGCAGCTTAGTTCCGCCTCCCTACAATGAGCAGTTCTTC. Protein product: CASSLVPPPYNEQFF. This chain links TRBV7-6 with TRBJ2-1; D is ambiguous. Germline V lookup: CDR1 SGHVS, CDR2 FNYEAQ. The V gene lost 1 base and the J gene lost 2 bases, with 9 bases spanning the gap. The CDR3 totals 15 residues.

This clonotype occurred many times. The J gene is TRBJ1-6, the V gene TRBV27; 8 bases are a match to TRBD1. The V and J ends lost 6 bases and 14 bases, in that order; junction bases with no gene match: 15. The length of the CDR3 is 15 residues. In germline, CDR1 is MNHEY, CDR2 SMNVEV (reference sequence). The chain's CDR3 is CASSRDRGANRALHF. The CDR3, as DNA: TGTGCCAGCAGCCGAGACAGGGGAGCTAACAGGGCCCTCCACTTT.

The rearrangement links TRBV7-2 to TRBJ2-5; D possibly corresponds to TRBD1 (6 bases). From germline, CDR1 is SGHTA and CDR2 FQGNSA. Trimming left V 4 bases short and J 5 bases short, with 17 bases between. This CDR3 comprises 15 residues. CDR3 sequence: CASSYLSGVSETQYF. CDR3 DNA sequence: TGTGCCAGCAGCTACCTTTCAGGGGTTTCGGAGACCCAGTACTTC.

In this sample, this clonotype turned up many times. The chain combines TRBV7-9 with TRBJ2-1, with D uncertain. The length of the CDR3 is 16 residues. The V end lost 5 bases, the J end lost 0 bases, and 14 bases lay between the germline ends. CDR1 is SEHNR, CDR2 FQNEAQ, per germline (reference sequence). CDR3 in amino acids: CASSPDTALSYNEQFF. DNA for the CDR3: TGTGCCAGCAGCCCAGACACCGCTCTCTCCTACAATGAGCAGTTCTTC.

In its sample, this clonotype was seen a few times. This chain joins TRBV19 and TRBJ1-1; unclear D gene. From germline, CDR1 is LNHDA and CDR2 SQIVND (reference sequence). The CDR3 covers 15 residues. Trimming stripped 7 bases from V and 1 base from J, with 16 bases between. The CDR3 DNA is TGTGCCAGTAATAAATGGGCAGAAGAGAACACTGAAGCTTTCTTT. It is translated as CASNKWAEENTEAFF.

This clonotype has ten or more counts. V gene TRBV29-1 combines with J gene TRBJ2-2; perhaps TRBD2 as D (5 bases). Germline lookup yields CDR1 SQVTM and CDR2 ANQGSEA. V shed 3 bases and J shed 6 bases, with 23 bases lying between them. The CDR3 consists of 17 residues. CDR3 residues: CSVETIRERLGAGELFF. As DNA, the CDR3 is TGCAGCGTTGAGACAATACGGGAAAGGCTCGGGGCCGGGGAGCTGTTTTTT.

This clonotype was recorded at least ten times. The rearrangement links TRBV24-1 to TRBJ2-2; 7 bases align to TRBD2. Germline assignment: CDR1 KGHDR and CDR2 SFDVKD. CDR3 length: 15 residues. Unmatched junction bases numbered 12, after V lost 10 bases and J lost 5 bases. The CDR3 region is CATAESGGSTGELFF. The CDR3 nucleotides read TGTGCCACGGCCGAGTCGGGGGGTTCGACCGGGGAGCTGTTTTTT.

This clonotype has ten or more counts. The junction differs from germline at one of its ends, possibly a read error. The rearrangement links TRBV28 to TRBJ1-1; 8 bases match TRBD1. CDR1 is MDHEN and CDR2 is SYDVKM in the germline V gene. The CDR3 sequence is 14 residues long. As DNA, the CDR3 is TGTGCCTCCCAGGCGGACAGGGTGAATACTGAAGCTTTCTTT. This translates into CASQADRVNTEAFF.

As concerns this clonotype: This may arise from a read error, as a much more abundant clone is one base away. This rearrangement joins TRBV4-1 to TRBJ2-1, with D possibly matching TRBD2 (6 bases). Germline V gene data show CDR1 as MGHRA and CDR2 as YSYEKL. The CDR3 extends over 17 amino acids. The CDR3 DNA reads TGCGCCAGCAGCCAAGATCCCTCCCGGGGGAGCTACAATGGGCAGTTCTTC. Translated: CASSQDPSRGSYNGQFF.

This clonotype was recorded at least ten times. The junction departs from germline at one end; a sequencing error may be responsible. The V gene is TRBV6-6, the J gene TRBJ2-7, with D tentatively TRBD1 (5 bases). Germline CDR1 reads MNHNY; CDR2 reads SVGAGI (reference sequence). This CDR3 spans 13 amino acids. The CDR3 DNA reads TGTGCCAGCATTACCGACAGCTCCCACGAGCAGTACTTC. Protein product: CASITDSSHEQYF.

This clonotype came up many times. The V gene is TRBV24-1, the J gene TRBJ1-2; D uncertain. The CDR3 sequence is 14 residues long. The ends were cut back, 5 bases at V and 2 bases at J, with 11 bases in the middle. Germline lookup yields CDR1 KGHDR and CDR2 SFDVKD. CDR3: CATSAVTKNYGYTF. CDR3 DNA: TGTGCCACCAGTGCAGTCACCAAAAACTATGGCTACACCTTC.

This clonotype occurred many times. The chain is built from TRBV12-3 or TRBV12-4 and TRBJ1-2, with D maybe TRBD1 (5 bases). The CDR3 loop spans 14 amino acids. V shed 5 bases and J shed 4 bases, with 14 bases lying between them. The CDR3 DNA reads as TGTGCCAGCAGTCTTCGACAGTTCCCCTATGGCTACACCTTC. Protein product: CASSLRQFPYGYTF.

This clonotype was recorded at least ten times. The rearrangement joins TRBV2 to TRBJ2-2; the match to TRBD2 covers 9 bases. The V gene end was trimmed by 11 bases and the J gene end by 5 bases; junction bases not matched to a gene: 9. The CDR3 is 14 residues long. Germline V gene sequence: CDR1 SNHLY, CDR2 FYNNEI. The CDR3 spells CAGSGTSNTGELFF. The CDR3 DNA reads TGTGCCGGATCCGGGACTAGCAATACCGGGGAGCTGTTTTTT.